This T cell receptor beta chain stems from a study of PD-1 blockade in classical Hodgkin lymphoma. Study-wide findings and caveats: With CD4+ cells, TCR diversity rose significantly by C4D1, but not with CD8+ cells. There remain no defined causes for the repertoire differences, which possibly reflect disease activity or prior therapy.

Sample time point: cycle 4 day 1 (C4D1), after 5 to 7 weeks of nivolumab. Autologous stem cell transplantation was followed by relapse in every patient, and brentuximab vedotin exposure varied. The study isolated CD8+ T cells from thawed PBMCs by magnetic negative selection. Complete response, partial response or progressive disease constituted the best responses recorded. Germline loops: CDR1 LGHNA, CDR2 YNFKEQ. This CDR3 has 11 residues. The germline V and J ends were trimmed by 5 bases and 5 bases, with 4 bases remaining between them. Generated by immunoSEQ multiplex PCR, the TCRdb table keeps only in-frame clones and is missing some. Found here are about 20,000 clones, more than 75% of them singletons; the top ten hold around 7.3%. Details on this clone: Its target is not known.

V and J are TRBV4-2 and TRBJ1-5; no reliable D call. This sequence originates from a human donor with classical Hodgkin lymphoma. Sequenced material: CD8+ T cells from blood, taken before the fourth cycle of nivolumab. The CDR3 loop reads CASSLDQPQHF. CDR3 sequence (DNA): TGTGCCAGCAGCTTGGATCAGCCCCAGCATTTT.